The 8 T cell receptor beta chains presented below share a single source sample, sequenced in a study of T-cell memory formation after mild COVID-19. TCRdb reanalysed the 5' RACE reads using MiXCR and keeps one entry per CDR3 protein. Here the sample spans approximately 490,000 distinct CDR3 sequences, roughly 20% being singletons. The material sequenced was PBMCs or a T cell subset sorted from them (not recorded which). Receptors were obtained from an adult woman who had mild COVID-19 (a few samples of this study predate the infection). Cell type and time point are not known.

This clonotype was seen only a few times. The rearrangement joins TRBV12-3 or TRBV12-4 to TRBJ2-7, with D possibly matching TRBD2 (7 bases). Trimming removed 0 bases at V and 7 bases at J, with 19 bases between. The CDR3 runs 16 residues. This CDR3 reads CASSLARATGRDEQYF. CDR3 in DNA: TGTGCCAGCAGTTTAGCCCGGGCCACAGGGAGGGATGAGCAGTACTTC.

This clonotype was seen ten or more times. The J gene is TRBJ2-2, the V gene TRBV7-9; 8 nucleotides line up with TRBD2. There are 16 residues in the CDR3. Germline CDR1 reads SEHNR; CDR2 reads FQNEAQ (reference sequence). Trimming took 5 bases from V and 0 from J; bases not matched to a gene: 5. CDR3 DNA sequence: TGTGCCAGCAGCCCCCGTAGCGGGGCGAACACCGGGGAGCTGTTTTTT. Amino acids: CASSPRSGANTGELFF.

The rearrangement joins TRBV18 to TRBJ2-7; 10 positions match TRBD2. Germline loops: CDR1 KGHSH, CDR2 LQKENI. Trimming at V came to 4 bases and at J to 3 bases, leaving 6 bases not matched to a gene. This CDR3 has 15 residues. The CDR3 region is CASSRDSGGIYEQYF. As DNA, the CDR3 is TGTGCCAGCTCACGAGATAGCGGGGGGATCTACGAGCAGTACTTC.

In its sample, this clonotype was seen a few times. The chain uses TRBV30 and TRBJ2-5; D is unresolved. The CDR3 consists of 14 residues. V dropped 3 bases and J dropped 5 bases, with 16 bases sitting between them. From germline, CDR1 is GTSNPN and CDR2 SVGIG (reference sequence). This CDR3 is CAWSPMGGLETQYF. DNA for the CDR3: TGTGCCTGGAGCCCGATGGGTGGCCTTGAGACCCAGTACTTC. Supplemented by reference TRBV30 and TRBJ2-5, the full variable domain reads SQTIHQWPATLVQPVGSPLSLECTVEGTSNPNLYWYRQAAGRGLQLLFYSVGIGQISSEVPQNLSASRPQDRQFILSSKKLLLSDSGFYLCAWSPMGGLETQYFGPGTRLLVL.

Only a few counts were recorded for this clonotype. The chain couples TRBV7-6 to TRBJ2-7; 7 nucleotides line up with TRBD2. CDR3 length: 16 amino acids. The germline V gene encodes CDR1 SGHVS and CDR2 FNYEAQ. J was trimmed by 2 bases and V by 0 bases; bases with no gene match: 7. The CDR3: CASSLATGGSAYEQYF. The CDR3 DNA reads TGTGCCAGCAGCTTAGCGACCGGGGGGTCCGCCTACGAGCAGTACTTC.

The chain has TRBV20-1 and TRBJ1-5; D may be TRBD1 (5 bases). Germline V CDR1 and CDR2: DFQATT, SNEGSKA (reference sequence). This CDR3 has 13 amino acids. V was cut by 5 bases and J by 2 bases, with 10 bases left in between. CDR3 sequence: CSAYGGGNQPQHF. In DNA, the CDR3 is TGCAGTGCTTATGGGGGGGGCAATCAGCCCCAGCATTTT.

This clonotype came up a few times. The chain combines TRBV5-6 with TRBJ1-1; D is uncertain. V was clipped by 4 bases and J by 3 bases, with 19 bases between them. Germline CDR1 is SGHDT and CDR2 is YYEEEE. There are 16 residues in the CDR3. CDR3 DNA sequence: TGTGCCAGCAGCCCCGTCCCTCACGTGTTGGACACTGAAGCTTTCTTT. It specifies CASSPVPHVLDTEAFF. The full variable domain, with the rest looked up from reference TRBV5-6 and TRBJ1-1, is DAGVTQSPTHLIKTRGQQVTLRCSPKSGHDTVSWYQQALGQGPQFIFQYYEEEERQRGNFPDRFSGHQFPNYSSELNVNALLLGDSALYLCASSPVPHVLDTEAFFGQGTRLTVV.

Only a few counts were recorded for this clonotype. The chain combines TRBV11-3 with TRBJ2-2; D call uncertain. In germline, CDR1 is SGHNT, CDR2 YENEEA. The CDR3 extends over 13 amino acids. V was cut by 0 bases and J by 7 bases, with 6 bases left in between. The CDR3, as DNA: TGTGCCAGCAGCTTAGATTCGGGCGGGGAGCTGTTTTTT. Translating it yields CASSLDSGGELFF.